This T cell receptor (beta chain) was profiled in a study of control samples from healthy donors and cancer patients. The method was immunoSEQ multiplex PCR; TCRdb's version includes in-frame clones alone and lacks a portion of them. This table holds 100,000 to 150,000 clones, 75% to 95% found once. V was shortened by 9 bases and J by 4 bases, with 9 bases between the two germline ends. Germline CDR1 reads LNHDA; CDR2 reads SQIVND (reference sequence). The CDR3 is 11 amino acids. The material sequenced was blood. The chain links TRBV19 to TRBJ1-2; D unclear. This clonotype was sampled from a man aged 35-49 years in good health. The CDR3 DNA is TGTGCCAGCTCATTGAGCTATGGCTACACCTTC. Protein: CASSLSYGYTF.